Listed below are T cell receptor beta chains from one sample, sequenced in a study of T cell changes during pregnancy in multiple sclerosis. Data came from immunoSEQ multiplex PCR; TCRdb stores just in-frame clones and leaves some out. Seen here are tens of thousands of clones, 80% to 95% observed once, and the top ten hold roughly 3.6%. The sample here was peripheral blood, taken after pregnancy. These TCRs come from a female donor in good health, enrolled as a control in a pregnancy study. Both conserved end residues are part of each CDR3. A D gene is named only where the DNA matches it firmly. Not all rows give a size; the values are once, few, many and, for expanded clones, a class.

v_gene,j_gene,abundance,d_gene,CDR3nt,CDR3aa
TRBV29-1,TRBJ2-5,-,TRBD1,TGCAGCGTGGCCGACAGGGTGCGGGAGACCCAGTACTTC,CSVADRVRETQYF
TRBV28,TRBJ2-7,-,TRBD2,TGTGCCAGCAACCTACAGCGGGGCGCGGGCTACGAGCAGTACTTC,CASNLQRGAGYEQYF
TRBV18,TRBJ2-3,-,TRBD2,TGTGCCAGCTCACCACGGACTAGCGGGAGTAGCACAGATACGCAGTATTTT,CASSPRTSGSSTDTQYF
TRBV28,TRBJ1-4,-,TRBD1,TGTGCCAGCAGTCCACCGGGACAGGGGAGTGAAAAACTGTTTTTT,CASSPPGQGSEKLFF
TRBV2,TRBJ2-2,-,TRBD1,TGTGCCAGCAGGGGTACAGGGGGCCGGGCCGGGGAGCTGTTTTTT,CASRGTGGRAGELFF
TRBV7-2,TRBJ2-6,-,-,TGTGCCGCCCACAGGGGAGGCGCATCCGGGGCCAACGTCCTGACTTTC,CAAHRGGASGANVLTF
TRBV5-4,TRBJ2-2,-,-,TGTGCCAGCAGCTTGGCTGGGAACAGGGTCCCCGGGGAGCTGTTTTTT,CASSLAGNRVPGELFF
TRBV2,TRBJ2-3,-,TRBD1,TGTGCCAGCAGTGAAATAGGACAGGGCACAGATACGCAGTATTTT,CASSEIGQGTDTQYF
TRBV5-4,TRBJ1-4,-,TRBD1,TGTGCCAGCAGCTCCAGGGGGCTCGGGGAAAAACTGTTTTTT,CASSSRGLGEKLFF
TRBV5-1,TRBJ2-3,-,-,TGCGCCAGCAGCTTGGTGGGGGCGGGCACAGATACGCAGTATTTT,CASSLVGAGTDTQYF
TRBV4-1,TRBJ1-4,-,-,TGCGCCAGCAGCCAAGATCACTGGGAAAAACTGTTTTTT,CASSQDHWEKLFF
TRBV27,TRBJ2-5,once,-,TGTGCCAGCAGTCCACGGACAGTCGTAGGAGAGACCCAGTACTTC,CASSPRTVVGETQYF
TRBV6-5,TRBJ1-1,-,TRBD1,TGTGCCAGCAGTTATCAACAGGGGGCGCGTGCAGCTTTCTTT,CASSYQQGARAAFF
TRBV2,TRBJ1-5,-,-,TGTGCCAGCATAGCGCAAGCTAGCCAGCCCCAGCATTTT,CASIAQASQPQHF
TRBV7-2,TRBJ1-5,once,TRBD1,TGTGCCAGCAGCTTAGCGGCACAGGGGAGTCAGCCCCAGCATTTT,CASSLAAQGSQPQHF
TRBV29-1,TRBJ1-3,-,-,TGCAGCGTCGGGATCCTGGGGGGAAACACCATATATTTT,CSVGILGGNTIYF
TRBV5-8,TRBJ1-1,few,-,TGTGCCAGCAGGAACAGGAGAACTGAAGCTTTCTTT,CASRNRRTEAFF
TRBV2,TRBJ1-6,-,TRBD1,TGTGCCAGCAGGGACAGGGGGTTCTATAATTCACCCCTCCACTTT,CASRDRGFYNSPLHF
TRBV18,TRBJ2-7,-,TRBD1,TGTGCCAGCTCCCTTACAGGGGGCAAAAACGAGCAGTACTTC,CASSLTGGKNEQYF
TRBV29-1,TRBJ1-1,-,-,TGCAGCGGAGGACAGCTGAACACTGAAGCTTTCTTT,CSGGQLNTEAFF
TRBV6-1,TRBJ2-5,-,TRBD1,TGTGCCAGCAGTGGGGGACAGTCGGGAGAGACCCAGTACTTC,CASSGGQSGETQYF
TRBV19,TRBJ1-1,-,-,TGTGCCAGTAGTACCCGAGGGGGTGGGACCACTGAAGCTTTCTTT,CASSTRGGGTTEAFF
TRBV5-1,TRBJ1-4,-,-,TGCGCCAGCAGCGAGGACACAACTAATGAAAAACTGTTTTTT,CASSEDTTNEKLFF
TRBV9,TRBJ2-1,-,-,TGTGCCAGCAGCGTAGGAATAGCTAGCAATGAGCAGTTCTTC,CASSVGIASNEQFF
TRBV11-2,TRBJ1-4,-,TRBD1,TGTGCCAGCAGCTTACGACTACCGGGACAGGGTTTGACTAATGAAAAACTGTTTTTT,CASSLRLPGQGLTNEKLFF
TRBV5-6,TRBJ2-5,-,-,TGTGCCAGCAGCTTGTTAGGGGGGGGCCTTCAAGAGACCCAGTACTTC,CASSLLGGGLQETQYF
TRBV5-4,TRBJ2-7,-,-,TGTGCCAGCAGCGCTACCGGGACACTCTCCTACGAGCAGTACTTC,CASSATGTLSYEQYF
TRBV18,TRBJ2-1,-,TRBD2,TGTGCCAGCTCACCACTTCTAGCGGGGGAAAATGAGCAGTTCTTC,CASSPLLAGENEQFF
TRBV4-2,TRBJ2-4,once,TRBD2,TGTGCCAGCAGCCAAGAGGGACTAGCGGGAGTAAAGAACATTCAGTACTTC,CASSQEGLAGVKNIQYF
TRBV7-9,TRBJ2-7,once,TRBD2,TGTGCCAGCACCAAGAGTTCGGGACTACTCTCCTACGAGCAGTACTTC,CASTKSSGLLSYEQYF
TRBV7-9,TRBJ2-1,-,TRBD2,TGTGCCAGCAGCTTAGCGAGGGGCGAGCGGGGCAATAATGAGCAGTTCTTC,CASSLARGERGNNEQFF
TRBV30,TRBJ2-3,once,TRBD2,TGTGCCTGGACCGGGAGGGGGGGATGGGAGACAGATACGCAGTATTTT,CAWTGRGGWETDTQYF
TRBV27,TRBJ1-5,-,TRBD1,TGTGCCAGCAGTCCCAGGACAGGCCGTAGCAATCAGCCCCAGCATTTT,CASSPRTGRSNQPQHF
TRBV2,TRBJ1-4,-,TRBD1,TGTGCCAGCAGATATCCCCGGGACAGGGAAGAACCCGCAACTAATGAAAAACTGTTTTTT,CASRYPRDREEPATNEKLFF
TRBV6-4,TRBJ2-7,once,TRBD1,TGTGCCAGCAGTGACCCCGGGACAGGGATCGAGCAGTACTTC,CASSDPGTGIEQYF
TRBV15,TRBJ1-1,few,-,TGTGCCACCCTAGGGGTTGAAGCTTTCTTT,CATLGVEAFF
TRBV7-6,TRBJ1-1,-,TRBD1,TGTGCCAGCAGCTCCGGGACAGTTACTGAAGCTTTCTTT,CASSSGTVTEAFF
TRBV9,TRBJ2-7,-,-,TGTGCCAGCAGCGTAGACTCTTCGCTAGAGCGCGAGCAGTACTTC,CASSVDSSLEREQYF
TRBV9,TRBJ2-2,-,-,TGTGCCAGCAGGTCGGGGTCGAACACCGGGGAGCTGTTTTTT,CASRSGSNTGELFF
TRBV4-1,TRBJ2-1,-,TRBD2,TGCGCCAGCAGTTGGGGCGGGGGGCTCCTTGGTGGCTACAATGAGCAGTTCTTC,CASSWGGGLLGGYNEQFF
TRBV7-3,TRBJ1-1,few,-,TGTGCCAGCAGCTCAGACATGAACACTGAAGCTTTCTTT,CASSSDMNTEAFF
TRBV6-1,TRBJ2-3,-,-,TGTGCCAGCAATCAGGGGTTAAGCACAGATACGCAGTATTTT,CASNQGLSTDTQYF
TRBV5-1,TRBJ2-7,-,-,TGCGCCAGCAGCTTGGAGTCTAGGCGAGAGCAGTACTTC,CASSLESRREQYF
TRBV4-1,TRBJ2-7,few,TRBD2,TGCGCCAGCAGCCTACGGACTAGCGGAACCTACGAGCAGTACTTC,CASSLRTSGTYEQYF
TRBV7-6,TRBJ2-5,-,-,TGTGCCAGCAGCTTAGGGCCCCACCAAGAGACCCAGTACTTC,CASSLGPHQETQYF
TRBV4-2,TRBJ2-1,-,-,TGTGCCAGCAGCCCCCAACTAGAGAGGTACAATGAGCAGTTCTTC,CASSPQLERYNEQFF
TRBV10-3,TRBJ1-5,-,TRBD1,TGTGCCATCAGTGAGTGGGACAGGCGCAATCAGCCCCAGCATTTT,CAISEWDRRNQPQHF
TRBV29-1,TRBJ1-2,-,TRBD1,TGCAGCGTTGAAATGGTCACCGGGCGGCAGGGGGCTGGTGGCTACACCTTC,CSVEMVTGRQGAGGYTF